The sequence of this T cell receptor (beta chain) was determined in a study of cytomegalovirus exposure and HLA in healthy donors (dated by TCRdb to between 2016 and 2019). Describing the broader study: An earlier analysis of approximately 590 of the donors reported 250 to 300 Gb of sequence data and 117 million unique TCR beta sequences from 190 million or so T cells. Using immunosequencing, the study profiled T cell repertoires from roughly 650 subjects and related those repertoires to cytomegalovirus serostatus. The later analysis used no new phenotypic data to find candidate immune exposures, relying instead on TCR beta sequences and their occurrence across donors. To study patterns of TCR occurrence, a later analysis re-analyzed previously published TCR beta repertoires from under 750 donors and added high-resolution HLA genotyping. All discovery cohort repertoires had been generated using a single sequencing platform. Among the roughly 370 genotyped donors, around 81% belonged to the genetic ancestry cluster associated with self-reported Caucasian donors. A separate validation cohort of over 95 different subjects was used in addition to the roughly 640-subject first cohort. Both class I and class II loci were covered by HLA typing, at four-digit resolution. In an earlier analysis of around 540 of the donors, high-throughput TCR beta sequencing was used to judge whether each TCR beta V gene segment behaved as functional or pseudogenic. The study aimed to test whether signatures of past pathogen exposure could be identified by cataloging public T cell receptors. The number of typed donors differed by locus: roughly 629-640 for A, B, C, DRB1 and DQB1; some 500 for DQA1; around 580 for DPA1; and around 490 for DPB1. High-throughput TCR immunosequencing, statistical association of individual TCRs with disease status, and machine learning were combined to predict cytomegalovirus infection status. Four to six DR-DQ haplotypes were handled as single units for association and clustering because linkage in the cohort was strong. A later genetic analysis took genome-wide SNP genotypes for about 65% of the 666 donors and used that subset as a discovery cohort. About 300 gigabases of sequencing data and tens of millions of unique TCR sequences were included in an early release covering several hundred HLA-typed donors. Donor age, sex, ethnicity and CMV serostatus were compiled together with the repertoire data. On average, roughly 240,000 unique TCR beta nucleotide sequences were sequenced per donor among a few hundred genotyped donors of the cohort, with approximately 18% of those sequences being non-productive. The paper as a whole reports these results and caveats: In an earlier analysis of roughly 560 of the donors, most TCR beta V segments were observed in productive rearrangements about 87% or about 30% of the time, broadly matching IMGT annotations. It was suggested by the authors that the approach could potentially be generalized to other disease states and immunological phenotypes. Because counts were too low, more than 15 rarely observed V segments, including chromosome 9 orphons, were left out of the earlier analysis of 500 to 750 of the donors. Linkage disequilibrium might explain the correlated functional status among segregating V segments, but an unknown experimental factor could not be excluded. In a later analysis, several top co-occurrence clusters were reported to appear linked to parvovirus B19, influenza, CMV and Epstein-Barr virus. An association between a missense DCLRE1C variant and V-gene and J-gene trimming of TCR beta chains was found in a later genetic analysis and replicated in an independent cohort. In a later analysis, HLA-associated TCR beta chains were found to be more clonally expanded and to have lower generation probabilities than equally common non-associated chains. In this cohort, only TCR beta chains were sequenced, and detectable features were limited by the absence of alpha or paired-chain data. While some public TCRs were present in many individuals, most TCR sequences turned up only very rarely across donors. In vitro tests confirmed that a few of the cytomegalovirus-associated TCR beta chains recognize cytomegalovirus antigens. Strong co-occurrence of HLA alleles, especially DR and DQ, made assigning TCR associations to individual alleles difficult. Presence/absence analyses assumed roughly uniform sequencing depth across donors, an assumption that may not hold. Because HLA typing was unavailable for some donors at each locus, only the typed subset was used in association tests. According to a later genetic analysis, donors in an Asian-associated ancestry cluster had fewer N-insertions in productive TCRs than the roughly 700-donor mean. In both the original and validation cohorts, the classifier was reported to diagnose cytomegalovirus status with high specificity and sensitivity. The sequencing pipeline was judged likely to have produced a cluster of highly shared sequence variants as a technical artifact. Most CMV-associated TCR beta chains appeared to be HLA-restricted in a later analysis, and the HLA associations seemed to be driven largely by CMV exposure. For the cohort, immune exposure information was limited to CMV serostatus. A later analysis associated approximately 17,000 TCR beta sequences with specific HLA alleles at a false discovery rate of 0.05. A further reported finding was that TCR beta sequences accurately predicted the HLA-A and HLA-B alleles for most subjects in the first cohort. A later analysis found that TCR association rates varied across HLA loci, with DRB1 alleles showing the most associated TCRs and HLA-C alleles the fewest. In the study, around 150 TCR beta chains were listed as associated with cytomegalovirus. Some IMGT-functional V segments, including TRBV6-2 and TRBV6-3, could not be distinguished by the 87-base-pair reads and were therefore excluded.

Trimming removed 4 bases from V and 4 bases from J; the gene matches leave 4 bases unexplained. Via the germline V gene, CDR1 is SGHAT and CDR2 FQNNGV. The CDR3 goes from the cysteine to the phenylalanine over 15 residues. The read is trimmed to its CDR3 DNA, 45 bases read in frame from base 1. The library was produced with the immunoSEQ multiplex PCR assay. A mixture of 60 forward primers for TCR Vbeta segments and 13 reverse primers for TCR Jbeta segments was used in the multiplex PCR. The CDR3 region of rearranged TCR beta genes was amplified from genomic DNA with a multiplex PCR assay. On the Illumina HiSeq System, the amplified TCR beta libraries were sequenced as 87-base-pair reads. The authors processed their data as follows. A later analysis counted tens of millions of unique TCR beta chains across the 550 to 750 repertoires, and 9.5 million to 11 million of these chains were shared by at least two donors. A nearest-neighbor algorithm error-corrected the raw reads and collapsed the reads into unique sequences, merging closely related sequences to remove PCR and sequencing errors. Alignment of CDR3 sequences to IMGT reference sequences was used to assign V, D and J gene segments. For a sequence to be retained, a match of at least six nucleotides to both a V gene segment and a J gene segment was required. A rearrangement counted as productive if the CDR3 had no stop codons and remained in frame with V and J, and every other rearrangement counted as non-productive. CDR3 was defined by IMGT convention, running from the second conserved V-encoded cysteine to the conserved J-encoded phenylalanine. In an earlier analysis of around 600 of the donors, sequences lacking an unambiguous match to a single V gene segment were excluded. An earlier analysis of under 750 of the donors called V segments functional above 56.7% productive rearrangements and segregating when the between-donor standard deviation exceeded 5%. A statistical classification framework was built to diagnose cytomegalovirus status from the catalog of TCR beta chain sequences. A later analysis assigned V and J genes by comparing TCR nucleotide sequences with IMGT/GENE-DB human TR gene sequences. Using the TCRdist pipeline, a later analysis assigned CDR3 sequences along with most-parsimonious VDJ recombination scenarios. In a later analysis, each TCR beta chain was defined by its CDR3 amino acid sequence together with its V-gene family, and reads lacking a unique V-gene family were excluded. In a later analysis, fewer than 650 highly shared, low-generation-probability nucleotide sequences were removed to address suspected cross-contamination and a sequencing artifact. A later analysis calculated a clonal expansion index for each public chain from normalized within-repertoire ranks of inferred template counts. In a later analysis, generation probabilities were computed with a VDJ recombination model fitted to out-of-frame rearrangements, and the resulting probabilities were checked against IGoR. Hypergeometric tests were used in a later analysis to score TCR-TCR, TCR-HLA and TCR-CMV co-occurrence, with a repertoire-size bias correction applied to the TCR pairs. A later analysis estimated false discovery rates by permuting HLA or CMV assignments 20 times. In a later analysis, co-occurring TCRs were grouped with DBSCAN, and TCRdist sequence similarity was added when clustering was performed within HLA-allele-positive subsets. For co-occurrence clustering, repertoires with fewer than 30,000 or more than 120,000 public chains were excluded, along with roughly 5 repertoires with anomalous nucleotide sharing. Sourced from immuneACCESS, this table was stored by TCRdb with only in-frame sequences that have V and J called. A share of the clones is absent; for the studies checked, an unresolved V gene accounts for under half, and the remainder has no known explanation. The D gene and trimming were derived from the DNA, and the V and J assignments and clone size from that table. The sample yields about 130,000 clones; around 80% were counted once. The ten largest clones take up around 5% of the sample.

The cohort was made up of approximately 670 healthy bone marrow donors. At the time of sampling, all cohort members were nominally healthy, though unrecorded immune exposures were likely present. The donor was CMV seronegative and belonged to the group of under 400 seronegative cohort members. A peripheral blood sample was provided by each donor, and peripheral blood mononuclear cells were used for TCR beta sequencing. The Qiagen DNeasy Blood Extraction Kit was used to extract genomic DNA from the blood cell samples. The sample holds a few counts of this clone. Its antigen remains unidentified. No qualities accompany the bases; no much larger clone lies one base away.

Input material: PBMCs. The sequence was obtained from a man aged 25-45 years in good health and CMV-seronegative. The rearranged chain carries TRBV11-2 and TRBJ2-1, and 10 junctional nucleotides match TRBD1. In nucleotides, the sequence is TGTGCCAGCAGCTCGGGACAGGGGATATACAATGAGCAGTTCTTC. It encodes CASSSGQGIYNEQFF.